A single sample gave rise to the 26 T cell receptor beta chains below, sequenced in a study of blood T cell repertoires in COVID-19. Clones were read by immunoSEQ multiplex PCR, and TCRdb kept only the in-frame ones, dropping some. This table has about 240,000 clones, over 75% appearing once. Sequenced input: peripheral blood. These receptors all stem from a young woman with acute or convalescent COVID-19.

J is TRBJ1-1 and V is TRBV4-3; tentatively, D is TRBD1 (5 bases). V was clipped by 5 bases and J by 1 base, with 14 bases between them. Looked up from germline, CDR1 is LGHNA and CDR2 is YSLEER. The CDR3 covers 15 residues. In DNA, the CDR3 is TGCGCCAGCAGCAAGACCCAGACAGCGAACACTGAAGCTTTCTTT. It specifies CASSKTQTANTEAFF.

The V gene is TRBV4-2, the J gene TRBJ2-7; 10 bases line up with TRBD2. The CDR3 has 17 residues. Trimming took 0 bases from V and 4 from J; bases not matched to a gene: 9. The V gene's germline CDR1 is LGHNA and CDR2 YNFKEQ. CDR3: CASSQEGLAVFGYEQYF. The CDR3 coding sequence is TGTGCCAGCAGCCAAGAAGGACTAGCGGTTTTTGGGTACGAGCAGTACTTC.

The V call is TRBV6-6, the J call TRBJ2-2, with 11 bases aligning to TRBD2. V lost 5 bases and J lost 0; bases outside the gene matches: 5. Germline V gives CDR1 MNHNY, CDR2 SVGAGI (reference sequence). The CDR3 length is 17 residues. For the CDR3, the DNA is TGTGCCAGCAGTCCCGTAGCGGGAGGGGCGAACACCGGGGAGCTGTTTTTT. This codes for CASSPVAGGANTGELFF.

J is TRBJ1-2 and V is TRBV3-1 (or the pseudogene TRBV3-2); maybe TRBD1 (6 bases). This CDR3 is 15 amino acids long. The V gene lost 5 bases and the J gene lost 0 bases, with 13 bases spanning the gap. CDR1 is LGHDT and CDR2 is YNNKEL in the germline V gene (reference sequence). The CDR3 DNA follows: TGTGCCAGCAGCTCTTGGACAGATTCTAACTATGGCTACACCTTC. Encoded protein: CASSSWTDSNYGYTF.

The rearrangement links TRBV4-3 to TRBJ2-1, with TRBD2 matching 9 bases. With 4 bases clipped from V and 9 bases from J, the junction kept 4 bases outside the gene matches. This CDR3 comprises 13 residues. Germline lookup yields CDR1 LGHNA and CDR2 YSLEER. CDR3 loop: CASSRGGGVEQFF. DNA of the CDR3: TGCGCCAGCAGCCGCGGCGGGGGGGTTGAGCAGTTCTTC.

The chain uses TRBV24-1 and TRBJ2-5; a weak D match, TRBD2 (6 bases). From germline, CDR1 is KGHDR and CDR2 SFDVKD. Trimming took off 3 bases at V and 5 bases at J, with 12 bases between the two ends. The CDR3 has 14 amino acids. The CDR3 DNA reads TGTGCCACCAGTGATACGACCCGGGGGGAGACCCAGTACTTC. Its translation: CATSDTTRGETQYF.

This chain uses TRBV4-1 with TRBJ2-5; 12 nucleotides line up with TRBD2. V lost 1 base, J lost 5 bases, and 5 bases stayed unmatched. This CDR3 is built from 16 residues. CDR1 is MGHRA and CDR2 is YSYEKL in the germline V gene. The CDR3 region is CASSQVTSGSWETQYF. The CDR3 nucleotides read TGCGCCAGCAGCCAAGTGACTAGCGGGAGTTGGGAGACCCAGTACTTC.

This chain connects TRBV30 to TRBJ1-5; 7 positions match TRBD1. The germline CDR1 and CDR2 sequences are GTSNPN and SVGIG (reference sequence). With V trimmed by 3 bases and J by 7 bases, 9 bases remained unmatched. This CDR3 spans 14 amino acids. The CDR3 nucleotides are TGTGCCTGGAGCGAGACAGGGTTAGGGCAGCCCCAGCATTTT. This translates into CAWSETGLGQPQHF.

This clone was seen a single time. This chain joins TRBV7-2 and TRBJ2-7; D is possibly TRBD2 (5 bases). The V and J ends lost 4 bases and 1 base respectively, with 11 bases between them. Germline V gene lookup returns CDR1 SGHTA and CDR2 FQGNSA. The CDR3 runs to 14 residues. CDR3 nucleotides: TGTGCCAGCAGCTCAGGACTGGGGTCCTACGAGCAGTACTTC. This encodes CASSSGLGSYEQYF.

The V call is TRBV7-2, the J call TRBJ2-5; the D gene is possibly TRBD1 (6 bases). V was pared by 6 bases and J by 1 base, with 12 bases between. Germline V gene data show CDR1 as SGHTA and CDR2 as FQGNSA. The CDR3 runs to 14 residues. Here the CDR3 reads CASSYREPQETQYF. CDR3 sequence (DNA): TGTGCCAGCAGTTACAGGGAACCCCAAGAGACCCAGTACTTC. The variable domain in full, with the rest retrieved from reference TRBV7-2 and TRBJ2-5, is GAGVSQSPSNKVTEKGKDVELRCDPISGHTALYWYRQSLGQGLEFLIYFQGNSAPDKSGLPSDRFSAERTGGSVSTLTIQRTQQEDSAVYLCASSYREPQETQYFGPGTRLLVL.

The CDR3, as DNA: TGTGCCAGCAGGCCCGACATTGGCAGGGGGACCGGGGAGCTGTTTTTT. It is translated as CASRPDIGRGTGELFF. V and J are TRBV28 and TRBJ2-2; 7 bases line up with TRBD1. J was trimmed by 5 bases and V by 6 bases; bases with no gene match: 12. The CDR3 is 16 residues long. Germline CDR1 reads MDHEN; CDR2 reads SYDVKM. Drawing the rest from reference TRBV28 and TRBJ2-2, the complete variable domain is DVKVTQSSRYLVKRTGEKVFLECVQDMDHENMFWYRQDPGLGLRLIYFSYDVKMKEKGDIPEGYSVSREKKERFSLILESASTNQTSMYLCASRPDIGRGTGELFFGEGSRLTVL.

The chain combines TRBV10-3 with TRBJ1-2; 7 bases fit TRBD1. This CDR3 is 14 amino acids long. Germline CDR1 and CDR2: ENHRY and SYGVKD. Trimming at V came to 10 bases and at J to 3 bases, leaving 11 bases not matched to a gene. This chain's CDR3 is CASKRQGGDYGYTF. The DNA for the CDR3 is TGTGCCAGCAAGAGACAGGGCGGCGACTATGGCTACACCTTC.

The chain combines TRBV29-1 with TRBJ2-7; tentative D call: TRBD1 (6 bases). This CDR3 spans 14 amino acids. Germline CDR1 is SQVTM and CDR2 is ANQGSEA. V was cut by 1 base and J by 6 bases, with 16 bases left in between. For the CDR3, the DNA is TGCAGCGTTGAAGCAAGGCGCCAGGGGACCGAGCAGTACTTC. Encoded protein: CSVEARRQGTEQYF.

The chain combines TRBV29-1 with TRBJ1-1; TRBD1 aligns across 7 bases. Trimming cost V 7 bases and J 5 bases; bases outside gene matches: 10. The CDR3 covers 13 residues. Germline-derived CDR1 and CDR2 are SQVTM and ANQGSEA. This chain's CDR3 is CSARYRGSTEAFF. As DNA, the CDR3 is TGCAGCGCCAGATACAGGGGAAGTACTGAAGCTTTCTTT.

This chain joins TRBV11-3 and TRBJ2-5, with 7 positions matching TRBD2. CDR1 is SGHNT and CDR2 is YENEEA in the germline V gene. Losses at the gene ends were 1 base for V and 5 bases for J; bases not matched to a gene: 4. The CDR3 covers 14 residues. The CDR3, as DNA: TGTGCCAGCAGCTTAGGGGGGGGGATGGAGACCCAGTACTTC. Translated: CASSLGGGMETQYF.

V is TRBV7-2 and J is TRBJ2-5; TRBD2 is a possible D gene (6 bases). The V end was cut by 4 bases, the J end by 5 bases, with 14 bases between. The germline CDR1 and CDR2 sequences are SGHTA and FQGNSA. The CDR3 has 14 residues. Here the CDR3 DNA reads TGTGCCAGCAGCTCGGGACCCCGGGGGGAGACCCAGTACTTC. Translated, it gives CASSSGPRGETQYF.

The sample holds one count of this clone. The chain carries TRBV3-1 (or the pseudogene TRBV3-2) and TRBJ1-3; perhaps TRBD1 as D (5 bases). Trimming took 2 bases from V and 0 from J, leaving 11 bases between them. Germline V gene lookup returns CDR1 LGHDT and CDR2 YNNKEL (reference sequence). The CDR3 covers 16 residues. The CDR3 region is CASSQWDWSSGNTIYF. The CDR3 nucleotides are TGTGCCAGCAGCCAATGGGACTGGAGCTCTGGAAACACCATATATTTT.

V is TRBV11-3 and J is TRBJ2-1; a possible D gene is TRBD2 (6 bases). The CDR3 loop spans 19 amino acids. Looked up from germline, CDR1 is SGHNT and CDR2 is YENEEA. V shed 0 bases and J shed 4 bases, with 22 bases lying between them. The CDR3 spells CASSLDWGVTGAIYNEQFF. The CDR3 DNA follows: TGTGCCAGCAGCTTAGACTGGGGCGTAACGGGAGCCATTTACAATGAGCAGTTCTTC. Drawing the rest from reference TRBV11-3 and TRBJ2-1, the complete variable domain is EAGVVQSPRYKIIEKKQPVAFWCNPISGHNTLYWYLQNLGQGPELLIRYENEEAVDDSQLPKDRFSAERLKGVDSTLKIQPAELGDSAVYLCASSLDWGVTGAIYNEQFFGPGTRLTVL.

The chain has TRBV9 and TRBJ1-2; no firm D call. The germline V gene has CDR1 SGDLS and CDR2 YYNGEE. This CDR3 has 15 amino acids. Trimming took off 0 bases at V and 5 bases at J, with 14 bases between the two ends. In nucleotides, the CDR3 is TGTGCCAGCAGCGTAGCTACGCGGGCGGTATATGGCTACACCTTC. It is translated as CASSVATRAVYGYTF.

This clone was detected only once. The chain joins TRBV15 to TRBJ1-6, with 7 bases identical to TRBD1. The CDR3 contains 15 residues. The ends lost 3 bases at V and 7 bases at J; junction bases unmatched: 6. CDR1 and CDR2 from the germline V gene are LNHNV and YYDKDF (reference sequence). DNA of the CDR3: TGTGCCACCAGCAGTGACAGGGCCGTCAATTCACCCCTCCACTTT. Protein product: CATSSDRAVNSPLHF.

The chain joins TRBV6-2 or TRBV6-3 to TRBJ2-7, with 8 positions matching TRBD2. The germline V gene has CDR1 MNHEY and CDR2 SVGEGT. The CDR3 has 15 residues. Germline trimming cut 2 bases from V and 1 base from J; bases unmatched to any gene: 4. The CDR3 loop is CASSYGLAGSYEQYF. The CDR3 coding sequence is TGTGCCAGCAGTTACGGGCTAGCGGGTTCCTACGAGCAGTACTTC.

The CDR3 sequence is CASSQDNSYEQYF. The CDR3 coding sequence is TGCGCCAGCAGCCAGGACAACTCCTACGAGCAGTACTTC. This chain connects TRBV4-3 to TRBJ2-7, with a tentative D call TRBD1 (5 bases). V was pared by 3 bases and J by 0 bases, with 6 bases between. The germline gives CDR1 LGHNA, CDR2 YSLEER. This CDR3 region has 13 residues.

The chain links TRBV12-3 or TRBV12-4 to TRBJ2-7, with 7 bases aligning to TRBD1. The CDR3 consists of 13 residues. With V trimmed by 2 bases and J by 6 bases, 4 bases remained unmatched. The CDR3 DNA is TGTGCCAGCAGTTTATCGACAGGGTTCGAGCAGTACTTC. It is translated as CASSLSTGFEQYF.

The chain employs TRBV27 and TRBJ2-7; 7 positions agree with TRBD2. V trimming: 5 bases; J trimming: 7 bases; junction bases outside the gene matches: 14. The germline CDR1 and CDR2 sequences are MNHEY and SMNVEV (reference sequence). The CDR3 is made up of 15 amino acids. CDR3 residues: CASSIISSGREEQYF. The CDR3 DNA follows: TGTGCCAGCAGTATCATTTCTAGCGGTCGGGAAGAGCAGTACTTC.

This chain links TRBV2 with TRBJ2-5, with D perhaps TRBD2 (6 bases). V was pared by 1 base and J by 4 bases, with 10 bases between. The CDR3 extends over 14 amino acids. Per germline, CDR1 SNHLY and CDR2 FYNNEI. CDR3: CASSEVGGGETQYF. The CDR3 DNA follows: TGTGCCAGCAGTGAAGTGGGGGGTGGAGAGACCCAGTACTTC.

CDR3 in DNA: TGTGCCAGCAGTGACCCATTGAGGACAGGAAAACTACCTATCCCCGATCAGCCCCAGCATTTT. Amino acid sequence: CASSDPLRTGKLPIPDQPQHF. The genes are TRBV6-4 and TRBJ1-5; 7 nucleotides align to TRBD1. Germline-derived CDR1 and CDR2 are MRHNA and SNTAGT. The CDR3 contains 21 residues. After removal of 2 bases from V and 5 bases from J, the junction contained 24 bases not matched to a gene.